These 6 T cell receptor beta chains originate from one sample sequenced in a study of shared clonotypes between healthy human individuals (dated by TCRdb to 2018 to 2020). The library was obtained by the immunoSEQ multiplex PCR assay. Entries here come from immuneACCESS through TCRdb and include only in-frame sequences with V and J called. Some clones fail to appear in such tables; in the studies checked, an unresolved V gene covers under half of the shortfall, and the cause of the remainder is unknown. This sample comprises fewer than 650,000 clones, around 78% of them detected only once. 13% of the sample is held by the ten biggest clonotypes. The source material was PBMCs. These receptor sequences come from a middle-aged woman in good health. Some clones in this sample may be carry-over from other donors' samples.

In regard to this clone: At one end, the junction sequence differs from germline, possibly due to a read error. This chain uses TRBV7-7 with TRBJ2-5; TRBD2 matches 7 bases. The CDR3 has 13 amino acids. CDR1 and CDR2 from the germline V gene are SSHAT and FNYEAQ (reference sequence). The DNA for the CDR3 is TGTGCTAGCAGCGGGGACGGCAAAGAGACCCAGTACTTC. It codes for CASSGDGKETQYF.

CDR3 region: CASSPGGDGQPQHF. The DNA for the CDR3 is TGTGCCAGCTCACCAGGGGGGGACGGCCAGCCCCAGCATTTT. This chain uses TRBV18 with TRBJ1-5; a possible D gene is TRBD1 (5 bases). This CDR3 spans 14 amino acids. CDR1 KGHSH and CDR2 LQKENI come from the germline V gene. Trimming stripped 2 bases from V and 7 bases from J, with 12 bases between.

The CDR3 region is CSVQGVAGEQETQYF. The CDR3 DNA follows: TGCAGCGTCCAGGGAGTAGCGGGCGAACAAGAGACCCAGTACTTC. J is TRBJ2-5 and V is TRBV29-1, with 7 nucleotides matching TRBD2. Losses at the gene ends were 6 bases for V and 2 bases for J; bases not matched to a gene: 12. The CDR3 is 15 amino acids. Germline lookup yields CDR1 SQVTM and CDR2 ANQGSEA.

CDR3 region: CASGAVNTGELFF. CDR3 DNA sequence: TGTGCCAGCGGGGCGGTGAACACCGGGGAGCTGTTTTTT. The chain is built from TRBV18 and TRBJ2-2, with D possibly TRBD1 on 5 matching bases. CDR1 and CDR2 (germline): KGHSH, LQKENI. Trimming shortened V by 8 bases and J by 1 base, and 8 bases separated the two germline ends. The CDR3 spans 13 residues.

This chain uses TRBV28 with TRBJ1-1, with D maybe TRBD1 (6 bases). Per the germline V gene, CDR1 is MDHEN and CDR2 is SYDVKM. Trimming left V 2 bases short and J 8 bases short, with 12 bases between. The CDR3 covers 13 residues. CDR3 bases: TGTGCCAGCAGTTTAGTCTGGACAGAGGAAGCTTTCTTT. Translating it yields CASSLVWTEEAFF.

The table lists this clone with a count of one. The V gene is TRBV10-1, the J gene TRBJ2-1; D ambiguous. Germline V gene sequence: CDR1 WNHNN, CDR2 SYGVQD (reference sequence). This CDR3 is built from 13 residues. Trimming pared 3 bases from V and 1 base from J, leaving 4 bases between. The CDR3 DNA reads TGCGCCAGCAGTGAAGGGTCCTACAATGAGCAGTTCTTC. This translates into CASSEGSYNEQFF.